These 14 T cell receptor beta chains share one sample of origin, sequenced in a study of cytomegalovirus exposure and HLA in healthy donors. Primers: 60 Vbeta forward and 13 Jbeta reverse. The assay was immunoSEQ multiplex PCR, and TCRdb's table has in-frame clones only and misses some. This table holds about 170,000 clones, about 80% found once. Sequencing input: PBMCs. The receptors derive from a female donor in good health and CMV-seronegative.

The DNA of the CDR3 is TGTGCCAGCAGTGCAGGGACTAGCGGGAGGGCCAGCACAGATACGCAGTATTTT. Residues: CASSAGTSGRASTDTQYF. V is TRBV25-1 and J is TRBJ2-3; TRBD2 agrees at 16 bases. V dropped 4 bases and J dropped 0; count of bases not matched to a gene: 4. CDR3 length: 18 amino acids. Looked up from germline, CDR1 is MGHDK and CDR2 is SYGVNS.

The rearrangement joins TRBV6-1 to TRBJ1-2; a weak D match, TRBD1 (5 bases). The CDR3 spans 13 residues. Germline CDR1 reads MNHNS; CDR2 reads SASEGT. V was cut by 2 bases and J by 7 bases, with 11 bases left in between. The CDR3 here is CASSERKGAGYTF. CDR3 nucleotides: TGTGCCAGCAGTGAACGAAAAGGGGCTGGCTACACCTTC.

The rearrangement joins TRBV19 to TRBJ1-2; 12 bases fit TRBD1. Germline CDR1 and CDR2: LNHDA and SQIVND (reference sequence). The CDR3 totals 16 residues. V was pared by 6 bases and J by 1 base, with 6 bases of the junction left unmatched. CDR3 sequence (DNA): TGTGCCAGTAGCCCGGGACAGGGGGCGCATAACTATGGCTACACCTTC. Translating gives CASSPGQGAHNYGYTF.

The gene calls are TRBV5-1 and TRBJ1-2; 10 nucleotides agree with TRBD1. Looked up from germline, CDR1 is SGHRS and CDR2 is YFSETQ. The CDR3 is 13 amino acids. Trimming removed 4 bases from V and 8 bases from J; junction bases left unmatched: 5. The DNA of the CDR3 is TGCGCCAGCAGCGGACAGGGGGTGGAAGGCTACACCTTC. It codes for CASSGQGVEGYTF.

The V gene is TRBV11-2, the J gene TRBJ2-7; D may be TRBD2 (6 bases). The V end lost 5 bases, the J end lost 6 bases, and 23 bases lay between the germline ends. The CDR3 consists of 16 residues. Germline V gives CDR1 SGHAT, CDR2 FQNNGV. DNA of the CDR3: TGTGCCAGCAGCCCCCGGGAGCCAGCGACAACTGGCGAGCAGTACTTC. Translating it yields CASSPREPATTGEQYF.

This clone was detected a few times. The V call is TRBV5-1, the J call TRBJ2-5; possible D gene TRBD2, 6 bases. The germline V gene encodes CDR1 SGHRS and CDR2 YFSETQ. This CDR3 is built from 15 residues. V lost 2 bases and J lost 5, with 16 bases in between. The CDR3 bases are TGCGCCAGCAGCTTAGGAGGGTTTGGTGAGGAGACCCAGTACTTC. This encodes CASSLGGFGEETQYF.

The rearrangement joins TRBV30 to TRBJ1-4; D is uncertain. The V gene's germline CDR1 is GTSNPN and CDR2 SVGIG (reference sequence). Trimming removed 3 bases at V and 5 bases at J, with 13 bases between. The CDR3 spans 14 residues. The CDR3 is CAWSLLGRNEKLFF. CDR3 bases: TGTGCCTGGAGCCTCCTTGGGCGAAATGAAAAACTGTTTTTT. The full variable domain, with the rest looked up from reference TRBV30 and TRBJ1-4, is SQTIHQWPATLVQPVGSPLSLECTVEGTSNPNLYWYRQAAGRGLQLLFYSVGIGQISSEVPQNLSASRPQDRQFILSSKKLLLSDSGFYLCAWSLLGRNEKLFFGSGTQLSVL.

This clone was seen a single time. The CDR3 nucleotides are TGTGCCACCAGGGGGAGCGGGAGGACAGATACGCAGTATTTT. Amino acids: CATRGSGRTDTQYF. The chain is built from TRBV10-3 and TRBJ2-3, with 9 bases matching TRBD2. Germline V CDR1 and CDR2: ENHRY, SYGVKD. V lost 10 bases to trimming and J lost 3 bases; unmatched junction nucleotides: 8. This CDR3 has 14 amino acids.

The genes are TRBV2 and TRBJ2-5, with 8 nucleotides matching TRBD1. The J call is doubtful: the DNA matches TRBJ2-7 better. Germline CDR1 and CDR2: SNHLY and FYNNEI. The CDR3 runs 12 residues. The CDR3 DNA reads TGTGCCAGCAGTACGGACAGGGACGAGCAGTACTTC. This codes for CASSTDRDEQYF.

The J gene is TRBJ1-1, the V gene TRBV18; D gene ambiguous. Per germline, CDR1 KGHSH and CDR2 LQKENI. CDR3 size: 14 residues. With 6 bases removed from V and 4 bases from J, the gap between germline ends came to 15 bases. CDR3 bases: TGTGCCAGCTCCCCTCAGGAGGGATCCACTGAAGCTTTCTTT. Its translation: CASSPQEGSTEAFF.

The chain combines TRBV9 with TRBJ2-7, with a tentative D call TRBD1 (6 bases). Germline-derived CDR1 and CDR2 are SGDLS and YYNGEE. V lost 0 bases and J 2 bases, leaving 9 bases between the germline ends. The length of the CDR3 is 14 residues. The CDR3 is CASSVEAGAYEQYF. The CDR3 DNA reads TGTGCCAGCAGCGTAGAGGCAGGGGCCTACGAGCAGTACTTC. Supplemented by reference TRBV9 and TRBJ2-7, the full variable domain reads DSGVTQTPKHLITATGQRVTLRCSPRSGDLSVYWYQQSLDQGLQFLIQYYNGEERAKGNILERFSAQQFPDLHSELNLSSLELGDSALYFCASSVEAGAYEQYFGPGTRLTVT.

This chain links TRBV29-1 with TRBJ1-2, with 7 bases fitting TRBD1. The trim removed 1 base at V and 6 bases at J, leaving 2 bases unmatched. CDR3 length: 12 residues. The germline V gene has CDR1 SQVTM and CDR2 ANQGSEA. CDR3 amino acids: CSVEGQGDGYTF. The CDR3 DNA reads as TGCAGCGTTGAAGGCCAGGGGGATGGCTACACCTTC. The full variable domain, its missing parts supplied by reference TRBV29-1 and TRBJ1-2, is SAVISQKPSRDICQRGTSLTIQCQVDSQVTMMFWYRQQPGQSLTLIATANQGSEATYESGFVIDKFPISRPNLTFSTLTVSNMSPEDSSIYLCSVEGQGDGYTFGSGTRLTVV.

The CDR3, as DNA: TGTGCCTGGAGTGTAACGCTAGCCGGGGAGCTGTTTTTT. Translated, it gives CAWSVTLAGELFF. V and J are TRBV30 and TRBJ2-2; no reliable D call. Germline assignment: CDR1 GTSNPN and CDR2 SVGIG (reference sequence). V lost 0 bases and J lost 6, with 8 bases in between. CDR3 length: 13 residues.

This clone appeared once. CDR3 nucleotide sequence: TGCAGCGTCGGCGACAGGGGTAAGCCCTACGAGCAGTACTTC. Translating gives CSVGDRGKPYEQYF. The chain combines TRBV29-1 with TRBJ2-7, with TRBD1 matching over 8 bases. Germline-derived CDR1 and CDR2 are SQVTM and ANQGSEA. Unmatched junction bases numbered 9, after V lost 6 bases and J lost 2 bases. The CDR3 is made up of 14 amino acids.